These T cell receptor beta chains were read from a single sample in a study of Ad26.COV2.S vaccination and SARS-CoV-2 variants. Produced via immunoSEQ multiplex PCR; TCRdb's table is partial and in-frame only. The data contain more than 400,000 clones, around 91% of them singletons. This specimen consisted of peripheral blood, obtained in a trial of Ad26.COV2.S vaccine versus placebo. These receptors all stem from a person aged 18-65 years who received the Ad26.COV2.S COVID-19 vaccine or a placebo. Both conserved end residues are part of each CDR3. D genes are given only for firm matches.

TRBJ2-7 | TRBD2 | TRBV4-1 | CASSQGDNAGGQQYF | TGCGCCAGCAGCCAAGGGGATAACGCGGGAGGACAGCAGTACTTC
TRBJ1-1 | - | TRBV27 | CASSLRYPGGGNTEAFF | TGTGCCAGCAGTTTACGATATCCCGGGGGGGGGAACACTGAAGCTTTCTTT
TRBJ1-5 | - | TRBV19 | CASSIDPFGTQYSNQPQHF | TGTGCCAGCAGTATAGACCCCTTCGGGACGCAGTATAGCAATCAGCCCCAGCATTTT
TRBJ2-2 | TRBD2 | TRBV3-1/TRBV3-2 | CASSQLGLAGGFTGELFF | TGTGCCAGCAGCCAACTCGGACTAGCGGGAGGCTTCACCGGGGAGCTGTTTTTT
TRBJ2-5 | - | TRBV29-1 | CSVEDLTYQETQYF | TGCAGCGTTGAAGATCTCACCTACCAAGAGACCCAGTACTTC
TRBJ2-1 | TRBD2 | TRBV15 | CATSSIAGGRDNEQFF | TGTGCCACCAGCAGTATAGCGGGAGGGAGGGACAATGAGCAGTTCTTC
TRBJ2-1 | - | TRBV5-1 | CASSLEGVEQFF | TGCGCCAGCAGCTTGGAAGGGGTTGAGCAGTTCTTC
TRBJ2-5 | - | TRBV7-8 | CASSLGAGIRETQYF | TGTGCCAGCAGCTTAGGGGCGGGCATCAGAGAGACCCAGTACTTC
TRBJ2-3 | - | TRBV7-3 | CASSLKAHSAWSGVQDTQYF | TGTGCCAGCAGCTTAAAGGCCCACTCCGCTTGGTCGGGAGTACAAGATACGCAGTATTTT
TRBJ1-4 | TRBD1 | TRBV5-4 | CASSLAGGEKLFF | TGTGCCAGCAGCTTGGCAGGGGGTGAAAAACTGTTTTTT
TRBJ2-7 | - | TRBV5-1 | CAAAAFGDSRARRVVNAWQYF | TGCGCCGCAGCAGCTTTTGGTGATAGCAGGGCGAGGCGGGTAGTAAATGCGTGGCAGTACTTC
TRBJ1-4 | - | TRBV19 | CASSGQITNEKLFF | TGTGCCAGTAGTGGCCAGATAACTAATGAAAAACTGTTTTTT
TRBJ2-3 | TRBD2 | TRBV5-1 | CASSLEASGRFTDTQYF | TGCGCCAGCAGCTTGGAGGCTAGCGGGAGGTTCACAGATACGCAGTATTTT
TRBJ2-2 | - | TRBV19 | CASSILAPTGELFF | TGTGCCAGTAGTATATTAGCGCCCACCGGGGAGCTGTTTTTT
TRBJ2-1 | - | TRBV28 | CASSLAMPNEQFF | TGTGCCAGCAGTTTAGCAATGCCCAATGAGCAGTTCTTC
TRBJ2-3 | - | TRBV7-2 | CASSLILMDTQYF | TGTGCCAGCAGCTTAATTTTGATGGATACGCAGTATTTT